A single sample gave rise to the 24 T cell receptor beta chains below, sequenced in a study of tumor-infiltrating lymphocytes in primary liver carcinoma. Total RNA amounting to 500 ng was the source from which TCR beta cDNA was made with a constant-region primer. Three-round nested multiplex PCR performed with slightly modified ARM-PCR produced the TCR beta libraries. Two initial PCR rounds of around 10 cycles each paired TRBV1-TRBV30 forward primers with a C-beta reverse primer. One entry per CDR3 protein, called by TCRdb with MiXCR from the multiplex PCR reads. The sample records roughly 120,000 distinct CDR3 sequences, 55% to 75% being singletons. Without any cell sorting, about 19-32 mg of bulk tissue yielded co-extracted RNA and DNA. Sequencing used liver tumor tissue from sampling region 3. The subset here: tumor region T3, left-lateral pole. These receptors originate from a woman aged 55-69 years with primary liver carcinoma and hepatitis B virus infection.

This clonotype was counted many times. V usage is TRBV12-3 or TRBV12-4 and J usage is TRBJ1-2, with TRBD1 identical over 8 bases. This CDR3 comprises 14 residues. Germline trimming cut 5 bases from V and 3 bases from J; bases unmatched to any gene: 5. CDR3 sequence (DNA): TGTGCCAGCAGTCCAGGACAGGGTGACTATGGCTACACCTTC. It yields the protein CASSPGQGDYGYTF.

As for this clonotype: No conserved phenylalanine or tryptophan is present at the end of the CDR3, so a read error is the likely explanation. This chain connects TRBV11-2 to TRBJ2-7; 9 positions agree with TRBD2. V was clipped by 7 bases and J by 7 bases; unmatched bases: 17. The CDR3 covers 16 residues. From germline, CDR1 is SGHAT and CDR2 FQNNGV. The CDR3, as DNA: TGTGCCAGCACTACTCCTGAGCGGGAGGCAAGGGGGGAGCAGTACCTC. Its protein is CASTTPEREARGEQYL.

With respect to this clonotype: A read error may account for a junction end that differs from germline. This chain links TRBV12-3 or TRBV12-4 with TRBJ2-1; D unclear. The CDR3 runs to 16 residues. This chain's CDR3 is CASSRARRSPYNEQLF. The CDR3 DNA sequence: TGTGCCAGCAGTCGAGCCCGGCGGAGCCCCTACAATGAGCAGCTCTTC.

Of note for this clonotype: One end of the junction is discordant with germline, which a read error may explain. The rearrangement uses TRBV11-3 and TRBJ1-1; no definite D call. In germline, CDR1 is SGHNT, CDR2 YENEEA. The CDR3 sequence is 13 residues long. CDR3 sequence: CVSSRSLTTEVFF. DNA of the CDR3: TGTGTCAGCAGCCGTTCACTGACCACTGAAGTTTTCTTT.

To note about this clonotype: A read error may account for a junction end that differs from germline. The rearrangement joins TRBV28 to TRBJ2-7; D possibly corresponds to TRBD2 (6 bases). Germline lookup yields CDR1 MDHEN and CDR2 SYDVKM. The CDR3 has 14 amino acids. The CDR3 nucleotides read TGTGTCAGCAGCTCGGGGGACTTACTGTACGAGCAGTACTTC. This gives the protein CVSSSGDLLYEQYF. The whole variable domain, filled in from reference TRBV28 and TRBJ2-7, reads DVKVTQSSRYLVKRTGEKVFLECVQDMDHENMFWYRQDPGLGLRLIYFSYDVKMKEKGDIPEGYSVSREKKERFSLILESASTNQTSMYLCVSSSGDLLYEQYFGPGTRLTVT.

To note about this clonotype: One junction end does not reproduce the germline sequence, and a read error may be involved. The chain combines TRBV12-3 or TRBV12-4 with TRBJ2-5; D ambiguous. The CDR3 has 14 amino acids. This CDR3 reads CASSLVGGGEAQYF. The CDR3 nucleotides read TGTGCCAGCAGTTTAGTTGGCGGCGGAGAGGCCCAGTACTTC.

As regards this clonotype: A junction boundary mismatches the germline segment, possibly from a read error. This chain uses TRBV5-4 with TRBJ2-7; 7 positions match TRBD2. Germline CDR1 SGHNT, CDR2 YYREEE (reference sequence). This CDR3 has 14 residues. DNA for the CDR3: TGTGCTAGCAGCCGGCCGGGGGGTATCTACGAGCAGTACTTC. It translates to CASSRPGGIYEQYF.

As to this clonotype: One base away lies a much larger clone, so this may be a sequencing read error. V gene TRBV14 combines with J gene TRBJ2-5, with D unresolved. Germline CDR1 is SGHDN and CDR2 is FVKESK. This CDR3 has 14 residues. V was trimmed by 8 bases and J by 5 bases, leaving 18 bases between them. The CDR3 DNA reads TGTGCCAGCGGAGAGTCAACCGGGCGGGAGACCCAGTACTTC. Translating it yields CASGESTGRETQYF.

This clonotype was found a few times. Sequence at one end of the junction differs from germline and may be a read error. The chain uses TRBV6-1 and TRBJ2-2, with 9 positions matching TRBD2. CDR1 is MNHNS, CDR2 SASEGT, per germline. The CDR3 covers 16 residues. The CDR3 reads CASSHLAGINTGKLFF. CDR3 bases: TGTGCCAGCAGCCATCTAGCGGGAATTAACACCGGGAAGCTGTTTTTT.

This clonotype was seen only a few times. A much larger clone is a single base away; this may be a read error. The chain carries TRBV5-5 and TRBJ2-7; the D call may be TRBD1 or TRBD2 (7 bases each). The CDR3 covers 14 residues. CDR1 SGHKS and CDR2 YYEKEE come from the germline V gene (reference sequence). Between the trimmed V and J ends, which lost 2 bases and 6 bases, there was a span of 15 bases. Here the CDR3 reads CASSFRGRGGEQYF. Here the CDR3 DNA reads TGTGCCAGCAGCTTTAGGGGCAGGGGGGGCGAGCAGTACTTC.

This clonotype was counted a few times. The rearrangement uses TRBV7-9 and TRBJ2-7; TRBD1 matches at 9 bases. Trimming at V came to 8 bases and at J to 2 bases, leaving 7 bases not matched to a gene. The CDR3 totals 14 residues. Germline lookup yields CDR1 SEHNR and CDR2 FQNEAQ (reference sequence). The CDR3 is CASCQGQGPYEQYF. The CDR3 bases are TGTGCCAGCTGCCAGGGACAGGGACCCTACGAGCAGTACTTC.

A single count supports this clonotype. One junction end does not reproduce the germline sequence, and a read error may be involved. The chain uses TRBV4-2 and TRBJ2-1; the D gene is possibly TRBD2 (6 bases). CDR1 and CDR2 from the germline V gene are LGHNA and YNFKEQ. The CDR3 is made up of 17 amino acids. The CDR3 bases are TGTGCCGGCAGCCAAGATTTTACTAGCAGATCCTACAATGAGCAGTTCTTC. Protein product: CAGSQDFTSRSYNEQFF.

Only a few counts were recorded for this clonotype. V is TRBV5-1 and J is TRBJ1-3; D is uncertain. The CDR3 is 13 residues long. Trimming took 0 bases from V and 1 from J, leaving 2 bases between them. The germline CDR1 and CDR2 sequences are SGHRS and YFSETQ. CDR3 residues: CASSLESGNTIYF. As DNA, the CDR3 is TGCGCCAGCAGCTTGGAGTCTGGAAACACCATATATTTT.

The sample holds many counts of this clonotype. This rearrangement joins TRBV6-1 to TRBJ2-5; the match to TRBD2 covers 8 bases. This CDR3 contains 15 residues. V was clipped by 0 bases and J by 0 bases; unmatched bases: 0. Germline loops: CDR1 MNHNS, CDR2 SASEGT. The CDR3, as DNA: TGTGCCAGCAGTGAAGCAGCGGGAGACCAAGAGACCCAGTACTTC. Its protein product is CASSEAAGDQETQYF.

In this sample, this clonotype turned up a few times. A junction boundary mismatches the germline segment, possibly from a read error. The chain couples TRBV29-1 to TRBJ2-2; no clear D. The CDR3 loop spans 13 amino acids. Germline CDR1 reads SQVTM; CDR2 reads ANQGSEA. CDR3: CSVVGQNTRELFF. The DNA of the CDR3 is TGCAGCGTTGTCGGTCAGAACACCCGGGAGCTGTTTTTT.

V and J are TRBV6-5 and TRBJ2-7; tentatively, D is TRBD1 or TRBD2 (5 bases each). The DNA end is more similar to TRBJ2-1, so the J call may be wrong. The CDR3 length is 15 residues. In germline, CDR1 is MNHEY, CDR2 SVGAGI. CDR3 residues: CASSYYPGAPYEQFF. The CDR3 coding sequence is TGTGCCAGCAGTTACTACCCCGGGGCCCCCTACGAGCAGTTCTTC.

The CDR3 is CASGLDQQGIVYNEQFF. CDR3 nucleotide sequence: TGTGCCAGTGGCTTAGATCAACAGGGTATTGTCTACAATGAGCAGTTCTTC. The chain links TRBV11-2 to TRBJ2-1; a weak D match, TRBD1 (6 bases). The CDR3 contains 17 residues. Germline lookup yields CDR1 SGHAT and CDR2 FQNNGV. Trimming pared 9 bases from V and 3 bases from J, leaving 24 bases between.

This clonotype was counted a few times. With a much larger clone just one base away, this may be a read error. The chain joins TRBV6-1 to TRBJ2-7; D possibly corresponds to TRBD1 (6 bases). CDR3 length: 12 amino acids. Looked up from germline, CDR1 is MNHNS and CDR2 is SASEGT. The CDR3 nucleotides read TGTGCCAGCAATGAACAGGGCTACGAGCAGTACTTC. Protein: CASNEQGYEQYF.

This chain joins TRBV7-9 and TRBJ2-2; D is uncertain. The V and J ends lost 5 bases and 0 bases respectively, with 4 bases between them. The germline V gene has CDR1 SEHNR and CDR2 FQNEAQ (reference sequence). This CDR3 is built from 13 residues. The chain's CDR3 is CASSQANTGELFF. CDR3 coding DNA: TGTGCCAGCAGCCAAGCGAACACCGGGGAGCTGTTTTTT.

For this clonotype: A much larger clone lies a single base off, so this may be a read error. The rearrangement joins TRBV10-3 to TRBJ2-7; 7 bases agree with TRBD1. This CDR3 contains 16 residues. Germline CDR1 is ENHRY and CDR2 is SYGVKD. CDR3 DNA sequence: TGTGCCATCAGTGAGTCGATTGGACAGGATACTTACGAGCGGTACTTC. It codes for CAISESIGQDTYERYF.

In the case of this clonotype: An end of the junction does not agree with germline; a read error may underlie this. This rearrangement joins TRBV11-1 to TRBJ2-2; maybe TRBD1 (6 bases). CDR1 and CDR2 (germline): SGHAT, FQDESV (reference sequence). The CDR3 spans 15 residues. CDR3 loop: CTSSPGQWFTGELFF. Here the CDR3 DNA reads TGTACCAGCAGCCCCGGACAGTGGTTCACTGGGGAGCTGTTTTTT.

About this clonotype itself: The junction departs from the called germline gene at one end, perhaps through a read error. This chain uses TRBV12-3 or TRBV12-4 with TRBJ2-2; the D is unclear. This CDR3 is 13 amino acids long. The CDR3 bases are TGTGCCAGCAGTCTAGTGAACACCGTGGAGCTGTTTTTT. It codes for CASSLVNTVELFF.

The chain combines TRBV7-9 with TRBJ2-1; D gene unclear. This CDR3 spans 15 amino acids. Deletions cut 5 bases from V and 5 bases from J, with 16 bases between. CDR1 and CDR2 (germline): SEHNR, FQNEAQ (reference sequence). The CDR3, as DNA: TGTGCCAGCAGCCCCGTGACCCGTATGGACAATGAGCAGTTCTTC. As protein: CASSPVTRMDNEQFF. The full variable domain, completed using reference TRBV7-9 and TRBJ2-1, is DTGVSQNPRHKITKRGQNVTFRCDPISEHNRLYWYRQTLGQGPEFLTYFQNEAQLEKSRLLSDRFSAERPKGSFSTLEIQRTEQGDSAMYLCASSPVTRMDNEQFFGPGTRLTVL.

This clonotype was picked up many times. The genes are TRBV6-6 and TRBJ2-5, with a weak D call TRBD2 (5 bases). Trimming left V 5 bases short and J 3 bases short, with 10 bases between. Looked up from germline, CDR1 is MNHNY and CDR2 is SVGAGI (reference sequence). The CDR3 loop spans 13 amino acids. The CDR3 spells CASSPFGEETQYF. For the CDR3, the DNA is TGTGCCAGCAGTCCATTCGGGGAAGAGACCCAGTACTTC.